This TCR beta chain was sequenced during a study of vaccination and CD4 T cells after COVID-19. In the study overall: Four females and six males made up the convalescents, two of whom were Hispanic. General study points: SARS-CoV-2-reactive clonotype medians increased from roughly 19 to 38, not significantly.

Noted treatment: roughly 10-day PBMC culture with coronavirus spike peptide pools or control peptides (ViraFEST assay). Cultures used around 2.2 million PBMCs per well, 9 to 10 IU/ml IL-2 and approximately 9.6 ug/ml peptides. Sequence data for DNA of cultured CD4+ T cells were generated by the Oncomine TCR Beta short-read assay. Genomic DNA was extracted from cultured CD4+ T cells. Via MiXCR, TCRdb re-called the PCR reads, giving one row per CDR3 protein. The table lists about 19,000 distinct CDR3 sequences, 78% of them singletons. With regard to this clonotype: Its specificity is not known.

This CDR3 spans 16 amino acids. Unmatched junction bases numbered 5, after V lost 0 bases and J lost 4 bases. Germline CDR1 LNHNV, CDR2 YYDKDF (reference sequence). The gene calls are TRBV15 and TRBJ2-3; 9 bases are a match to TRBD2. This TCR was sampled from a human donor who received a COVID-19 vaccine. The sample was CD4+ T cells from blood, cultured in vitro, taken after SARS-CoV-2 vaccination. The CDR3 DNA reads as TGTGCCACCAGCAGAGATGGGCGGGGGGGGGCAGATACGCAGTATTTT. Translated, it gives CATSRDGRGGADTQYF.